A selection of T cell receptor beta chains follows, all from one sample in a study of immune evolution from preneoplasia to lung adenocarcinoma. Assay used: immunoSEQ multiplex PCR; TCRdb lists only in-frame clones, some missing. Of thousands of clones listed, about 76% are singletons. The sample consisted of FFPE adjacent normal lung tissue. The source of these receptors is a person aged 60 to 80 with lung adenocarcinoma. CDR3s include the opening cysteine and the closing phenylalanine or tryptophan. D genes are given only for firm matches. Clone size, where shown, is once, few, many, or a class for clones that have expanded.

d_call	j_call	clone_size	cdr3_length	v_call	cdr3_nt	cdr3_aa
-	TRBJ2-5	few	15	TRBV7-6	TGTGCCAGCGCTTCGAGGGGGGAAGTGGGAGAGACCCAGTACTTC	CASASRGEVGETQYF
TRBD1	TRBJ2-2	-	15	TRBV5-1	TGCGCCAGCAGCGGCGGGACAGGGAACACCGGGGAGCTGTTTTTT	CASSGGTGNTGELFF
-	TRBJ2-5	once	11	TRBV29-1	TGCAGCGTTGAAGATTACGTGACCCAGTACTTC	CSVEDYVTQYF
-	TRBJ1-5	-	14	TRBV19	TGTGCCAGTATCCCGGGGCATAGCAATCAGCCCCAGCATTTT	CASIPGHSNQPQHF
TRBD1	TRBJ1-1	-	13	TRBV29-1	TGCAGCGTAAGACAGGGGCCGAACACTGAAGCTTTCTTT	CSVRQGPNTEAFF
TRBD2	TRBJ2-5	-	16	TRBV5-1	TGCTCCAGCAGCTTCAGACTAGCGGGAGAAGCGGAGACCCAGTACTTC	CSSSFRLAGEAETQYF
-	TRBJ2-1	-	14	TRBV27	TGTGCCAGCAGTTTATCCACACAGGGAAGTTTGCAGTTCTTC	CASSLSTQGSLQFF
-	TRBJ2-5	-	15	TRBV4-2	TGTGCCAGCAGCCAAGAGCTCTGGGAATCGGAGACCCAGTACTTC	CASSQELWESETQYF
TRBD1	TRBJ2-1	-	13	TRBV6-1	TGTGCCACCTCGACAGGGAACTACAATGAGCAGTTCTTC	CATSTGNYNEQFF
TRBD2	TRBJ2-1	-	16	TRBV7-2	TGTGCCAGCAGCTTAGTGTGGACTAGCGGGAGGAATGAGCAGTTCTTC	CASSLVWTSGRNEQFF
-	TRBJ1-4	-	14	TRBV11-2	TGTGCCAGCAGCCCGGGACGGGAGAATGAAAAACTGTTTTTT	CASSPGRENEKLFF
-	TRBJ1-5	once	14	TRBV2	TGTGCCAGCAATCTCCTTGGGAAATGGCAGCCCCAGCATTTT	CASNLLGKWQPQHF
-	TRBJ1-4	few	15	TRBV7-8	TGTGCCAGCAGCAAGTCTGGGGGTACTTTTGAAAAACTGTTTTTT	CASSKSGGTFEKLFF
-	TRBJ2-5	-	15	TRBV2	TGTGCCAGCAGTGAGGCAGGCTCCGTACAAGAGACCCAGTACTTC	CASSEAGSVQETQYF